The rows below give T cell receptor beta chains drawn from one sample of a study of T cell responses to AZD1222 COVID-19 vaccine. The table came from immunoSEQ multiplex PCR; TCRdb's copy has only in-frame clones and leaves some out. Among about 92,000 clones listed, around 84% were seen once. The sample consisted of peripheral blood, taken on day 0 of AZD1222 vaccination. These receptors were collected from an adult in good health. The CDR3 runs from the conserved cysteine through the conserved F or W. A D gene is named only where the DNA matches it firmly. Where a row states a size, it is once, few, many or the class of an expanded clone; other rows omit it.

CDR3 DNA	CDR3 protein	V gene	J gene	clone size	D gene	CDR3 length
TGTGCCAGCAGCTTAGGTAGACAAGATAATTCACCCCTCCACTTT	CASSLGRQDNSPLHF	TRBV7-2	TRBJ1-6	NA	NA	15
TGTGCCAGCTCACCTGTGTTGCTGAATGAAAAACTGTTTTTT	CASSPVLLNEKLFF	TRBV18	TRBJ1-4	NA	NA	14
TGCAGCGTTGCGAAGGGGCGGGACACTGAAGCTTTCTTT	CSVAKGRDTEAFF	TRBV29-1	TRBJ1-1	NA	NA	13
TGTGCCAGCAGGAAGGGGGGGGAGGCCTATGGCTACACCTTC	CASRKGGEAYGYTF	TRBV3-1/TRBV3-2	TRBJ1-2	NA	NA	14
TGCAGCGTTGAAACCCGGACAGGGAACACTGAAGCTTTCTTT	CSVETRTGNTEAFF	TRBV29-1	TRBJ1-1	NA	TRBD1	14
TGTGCCAGTAGTTTTCCGACAGGCCTTAATTCACCCCTCCACTTT	CASSFPTGLNSPLHF	TRBV19	TRBJ1-6	NA	NA	15
TGCAGCGTTCAGCCGACGGGTAATGAAAAACTGTTTTTT	CSVQPTGNEKLFF	TRBV29-1	TRBJ1-4	NA	NA	13
TGTGCCAGCACCTCTGGGGGGGGTCACCGCTACACCTTC	CASTSGGGHRYTF	TRBV5-4	TRBJ1-2	NA	NA	13
TGTGCCAGCAGAGTCCTGAACACTGAAGCTTTCTTT	CASRVLNTEAFF	TRBV6-5	TRBJ1-1	NA	NA	12
TGTGCCAGTAGGGGGACAGGGGGCAATCAGCCCCAGCATTTT	CASRGTGGNQPQHF	TRBV19	TRBJ1-5	few	TRBD1	14
TGTGCCAGCATAACGAACCGGGCCGGGGAGACCCAGTACTTC	CASITNRAGETQYF	TRBV6-5	TRBJ2-5	NA	NA	14
TGTGCCAGCAGTTCCGCAGGAGGCGGGGGCCTTAGGGAGCAGTACTTC	CASSSAGGGGLREQYF	TRBV27	TRBJ2-7	NA	NA	16
TGTGCCAGTAGTCCAGGGGGAAGCGAAAAACTGTTTTTT	CASSPGGSEKLFF	TRBV19	TRBJ1-4	NA	TRBD1	13
TGTGCCAGCAGGCATCGAGGGGGAAGGACAAACACTGAAGCTTTCTTT	CASRHRGGRTNTEAFF	TRBV5-4	TRBJ1-1	NA	NA	16
TGCGCCAGCAGCTTGTCATGGACAGGGGGCAATGAGCAGTTCTTC	CASSLSWTGGNEQFF	TRBV5-1	TRBJ2-1	NA	TRBD1	15
TGTGCCAGCAAGGAGACTAGTTCCCCAGAGCAGTTCTTC	CASKETSSPEQFF	TRBV6-5	TRBJ2-1	NA	NA	13
TGTGCCAGCAGCTTAGCATGGCAGGGGCATTCACCCCTCCACTTT	CASSLAWQGHSPLHF	TRBV7-2	TRBJ1-6	NA	NA	15
TGTGCCAGCAGCTCTAGCGGGAGGGCCGAGGGGGAGCTGTTTTTT	CASSSSGRAEGELFF	TRBV11-2	TRBJ2-2	NA	TRBD2	15
TGCGCCAGCAGCCAAGATCATAACTCTATAACGGGCTACACCTTC	CASSQDHNSITGYTF	TRBV4-1	TRBJ1-2	NA	NA	15
TGTGCCAGCAGCTTAGCGCAGAACTATGGCTACACCTTC	CASSLAQNYGYTF	TRBV7-2	TRBJ1-2	NA	NA	13
TGTGCCAGTAGTCGCGGCGGGATCTATGGCTACACCTTC	CASSRGGIYGYTF	TRBV19	TRBJ1-2	NA	NA	13
TGCGCCAGCAGCGCATCAGGGGTCTTGGCCTACGAGCAGTACTTC	CASSASGVLAYEQYF	TRBV5-1	TRBJ2-7	NA	NA	15
TGTGCCAGCAGCATGACTGAAACTGAGACCCAGTACTTC	CASSMTETETQYF	TRBV7-2	TRBJ2-5	NA	NA	13
TGCGCCAGCAGCTTTACAGGGTTAAGCACTGAAGCTTTCTTT	CASSFTGLSTEAFF	TRBV5-1	TRBJ1-1	once	NA	14
TGCGCCAGCAGCCCAGGGGACAGGTTTGATGAAGCTTTCTTT	CASSPGDRFDEAFF	TRBV5-1	TRBJ1-1	NA	TRBD1	14
TGCAGCGGTAAGCCTACAGGATCGAACACTGAAGCTTTCTTT	CSGKPTGSNTEAFF	TRBV29-1	TRBJ1-1	NA	NA	14
TGCGCCAGCAGCTCGAACCGGGACAGCGCTGGAAACACCATATATTTT	CASSSNRDSAGNTIYF	TRBV5-1	TRBJ1-3	NA	TRBD1	16
TGCGCCAGCAGCTTTCAGGACAGTGAGAACACTGAAGCTTTCTTT	CASSFQDSENTEAFF	TRBV4-1	TRBJ1-1	NA	NA	15
TGTGCCAGCAGTGAACGCGGGCAGGGGATGATTTCCTTC	CASSERGQGMISF	TRBV2	TRBJ2-7	NA	NA	13
TGTGCCAGCAGCGGACTAGCGGGAGTCACAGATACGCAGTATTTT	CASSGLAGVTDTQYF	TRBV6-6	TRBJ2-3	NA	TRBD2	15
TGTGCCAGCAGCCAATTGACTAGCTCCTACGAGCAGTACTTC	CASSQLTSSYEQYF	TRBV14	TRBJ2-7	NA	NA	14
TGTGCCAGTACGTCTAGCATCAATGAGCAGTTCTTC	CASTSSINEQFF	TRBV19	TRBJ2-1	once	NA	12
TGTGCCAGCAGCCCCTCACGTGACAGGGGCTATGGCTACACCTTC	CASSPSRDRGYGYTF	TRBV2	TRBJ1-2	NA	TRBD1	15
TGTGCCAGTAGTAGGGGACAGTTGAACTATGGCTACACCTTC	CASSRGQLNYGYTF	TRBV19	TRBJ1-2	NA	TRBD1	14
TGCGCCAGCAGCTTGGCGGGTAACTATGGCTACACCTTC	CASSLAGNYGYTF	TRBV5-1	TRBJ1-2	NA	NA	13
TGTGCCAGCAGCTTAGATCGGAGGGAGACCCAGTACTTC	CASSLDRRETQYF	TRBV11-2	TRBJ2-5	NA	NA	13
TGTGCCAGTAGTATGGGTAACGGGAGGCGGACCGGGGAGCTGTTTTTT	CASSMGNGRRTGELFF	TRBV19	TRBJ2-2	NA	TRBD2	16
TGTGCCAGCAGCGGGACAGGGAGCAATGAGCAGTTCTTC	CASSGTGSNEQFF	TRBV7-2	TRBJ2-1	NA	TRBD1	13
TGTGCCAGCAGCTTAGGGCGGGAGACCCAGTACTTC	CASSLGRETQYF	TRBV11-2	TRBJ2-5	NA	NA	12
TGTGCCAGCAGCGTCAAGACAGGGGGCACTGAAGCTTTCTTT	CASSVKTGGTEAFF	TRBV5-4	TRBJ1-1	NA	TRBD1	14
TGTGCCACCGGGACAGGGTCTGGCTACACCTTC	CATGTGSGYTF	TRBV24-1	TRBJ1-2	NA	TRBD1	11
TGTGCCAGCAGCCTGGGACTAGCGGGGCCCTACGAGCAGTACTTC	CASSLGLAGPYEQYF	TRBV7-2	TRBJ2-7	NA	TRBD2	15
TGTGCCAGCAGCCTTAACAGGGGAAAGTTGGAAGACACCATATATTTT	CASSLNRGKLEDTIYF	TRBV6-6	TRBJ1-3	NA	TRBD1	16
TGTGCCAGCAGCTATTACAGGGGGCAAGTCGGAAACACCATATATTTT	CASSYYRGQVGNTIYF	TRBV7-3	TRBJ1-3	NA	TRBD1	16
TGCGCCAGCAGCCGGGACCTAGATCAGCCCCAGCATTTT	CASSRDLDQPQHF	TRBV5-1	TRBJ1-5	NA	NA	13
TGTGCCAGCAGGACCCCTGGAGCGCTCCAAGAGACCCAGTACTTC	CASRTPGALQETQYF	TRBV2	TRBJ2-5	NA	NA	15
TGCGCCAGCAGTGAGGGATTAGCATACTACAATGAGCAGTTCTTC	CASSEGLAYYNEQFF	TRBV10-1	TRBJ2-1	NA	NA	15
TGTGCCAGCAGACGGGACCGAAGTACGGGGGCGCAGTATTTT	CASRRDRSTGAQYF	TRBV6-5	TRBJ2-3	NA	NA	14
TGTGCCAGTAGTGACCCGGGTTACTATGGCTACACCTTC	CASSDPGYYGYTF	TRBV19	TRBJ1-2	NA	NA	13
TGTGCCACCCGGACTAGCGGGAGGGGGGTCAACAATGAGCAGTTCTTC	CATRTSGRGVNNEQFF	TRBV28	TRBJ2-1	once	TRBD2	16
TGCGCCAGCAGCTTGGATTCGGGGAGCTCCTACAATGAGCAGTTCTTC	CASSLDSGSSYNEQFF	TRBV5-1	TRBJ2-1	once	NA	16
TGTGCCAGCAGCCCCCGGGGGGATGGCTACACCTTC	CASSPRGDGYTF	TRBV11-2	TRBJ1-2	NA	NA	12
TGTGCCAGCAGCCCGAGGGGGGGCCTGGGGGCCAAAAACATTCAGTACTTC	CASSPRGGLGAKNIQYF	TRBV7-2	TRBJ2-4	NA	NA	17
TGCGCCAGCAGCTTTGGACTAGCGGGGGGCCGCAGTGAGCAGTTCTTC	CASSFGLAGGRSEQFF	TRBV5-1	TRBJ2-1	NA	TRBD2	16
TGTGCCAGTAGTATCTCTAGGACAGGTTGGGCTAATGGCTACACCTTC	CASSISRTGWANGYTF	TRBV19	TRBJ1-2	NA	TRBD1	16